This T cell receptor (beta chain) emerged from a study of T-cell reconstitution after alpha-beta-depleted transplantation in children. General study findings and limits: Counts and diversity of T cells one year after transplant came mostly from newly produced T cells. Expanded graft clones, several hundred of them, were reportedly the source of alpha-beta T cells about two months after transplant.

In regard to this clonotype: What it binds is not known.

Preparation of the TCRbeta library was carried out with unique molecular identifiers. MiXCR, run by TCRdb on the PCR reads, gives a single entry per CDR3 protein. This table holds about 78,000 distinct CDR3 sequences, roughly 13% found once. The TCR was taken from a male patient between 2 and 10 years old who had a stem cell transplant for acute lymphoblastic leukemia, so the T cells may come from the graft donor. The source was PBMCs, mostly from graft donor cells, collected 180 days after TCRalphabeta/CD19-depleted stem cell transplant.

CDR3: CSANYPAGADGELFF. The CDR3 coding sequence is TGCAGTGCTAACTATCCAGCGGGAGCGGACGGGGAGCTGTTTTTT. V usage is TRBV20-1 and J usage is TRBJ2-2, with 8 bases matching TRBD2. The ends lost 4 bases at V and 7 bases at J; junction bases unmatched: 11. The length of the CDR3 is 15 residues. CDR1 and CDR2 from the germline V gene are DFQATT and SNEGSKA (reference sequence).